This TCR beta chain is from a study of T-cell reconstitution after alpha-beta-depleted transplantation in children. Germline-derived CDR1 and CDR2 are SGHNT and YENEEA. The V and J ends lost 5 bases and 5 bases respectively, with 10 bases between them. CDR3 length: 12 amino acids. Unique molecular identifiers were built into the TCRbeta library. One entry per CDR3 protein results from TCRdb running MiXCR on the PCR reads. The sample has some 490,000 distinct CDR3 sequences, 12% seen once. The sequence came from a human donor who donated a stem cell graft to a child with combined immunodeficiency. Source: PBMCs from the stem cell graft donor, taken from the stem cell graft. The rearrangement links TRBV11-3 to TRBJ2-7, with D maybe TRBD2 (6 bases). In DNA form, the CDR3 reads TGTGCCAGCAGCACCCGACTAGACGAGCAGTACTTC. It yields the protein CASSTRLDEQYF.